These 32 T cell receptor beta chains were sequenced from one sample in a study of Ad26.COV2.S vaccination and SARS-CoV-2 variants. This table comes from immunoSEQ multiplex PCR, and its TCRdb copy is limited to in-frame clones, with some not included. The sample has about 410,000 clones, approximately 90% seen once. Treatment in this sample: around 19 received Ad26.COV2.S at low or high dose, single or two shots; roughly five received placebo; per-sample allocation not given. The study sampled participants on day 63 after the first vaccine or placebo injection. The sequenced sample was peripheral blood, obtained in a trial of Ad26.COV2.S vaccine versus placebo. These receptors were taken from a person aged 18 to 59 who received the Ad26.COV2.S COVID-19 vaccine or a placebo.

This clone was recorded only once. Other DNA sequences in the sample encode the same CDR3. The chain joins TRBV18 to TRBJ1-5; the D is unclear. Germline V lookup: CDR1 KGHSH, CDR2 LQKENI. The germline V and J ends were trimmed by 6 bases and 4 bases, with 7 bases remaining between them. The CDR3 consists of 12 residues. CDR3 DNA: TGTGCCAGCTCCCCAACAAATCAGCCCCAGCATTTT. Translation: CASSPTNQPQHF.

V gene TRBV4-1 combines with J gene TRBJ2-7; TRBD2 aligns across 7 bases. This CDR3 spans 14 amino acids. After removal of 1 base from V and 4 bases from J, the junction contained 4 bases not matched to a gene. CDR1 MGHRA and CDR2 YSYEKL come from the germline V gene. Here the CDR3 DNA reads TGCGCCAGCAGCCAAGGACTAGCTGGATACGAGCAGTACTTC. Its translation is CASSQGLAGYEQYF.

The V call is TRBV21-1, the J call TRBJ1-1. TRBV21-1 is a known pseudogene. CDR3 length: 17 residues. The CDR3 nucleotides are TGTGCCAGCAGCAAAGGTGAGCTAGGGCCAGGGAACACTGAAGCTTTCTTT. It translates to CASSKGELGPGNTEAFF.

This chain joins TRBV30 and TRBJ2-1, with 8 bases fitting TRBD2. Per the germline V gene, CDR1 is GTSNPN and CDR2 is SVGIG (reference sequence). The CDR3 sequence is 15 residues long. The trim removed 4 bases at V and 6 bases at J, leaving 11 bases unmatched. The CDR3, as DNA: TGTGCCTGGAATCCGCCGGGGCGGGGGGTCAATGAGCAGTTCTTC. Translation: CAWNPPGRGVNEQFF.

The V and J genes are TRBV7-9 and TRBJ2-3; 11 bases agree with TRBD2. Looked up from germline, CDR1 is SEHNR and CDR2 is FQNEAQ (reference sequence). The CDR3 is made up of 17 amino acids. With V trimmed by 6 bases and J by 4 bases, 12 bases remained unmatched. CDR3 sequence: CASSFSGGALGPDTQYF. Here the CDR3 DNA reads TGTGCCAGCAGTTTTAGCGGGGGGGCCCTCGGCCCAGATACGCAGTATTTT.

About this clone itself: One junction end does not reproduce the germline sequence, and a read error may be involved. This chain connects TRBV10-1 to TRBJ1-2, with 8 bases that match TRBD1. CDR1 is WNHNN and CDR2 is SYGVQD in the germline V gene (reference sequence). The CDR3 spans 12 residues. The CDR3 reads CASSVPTGGGFF. The CDR3 DNA reads as TGCGCCAGCAGTGTCCCCACAGGGGGTGGATTCTTC.

V usage is TRBV3-1 (or the pseudogene TRBV3-2) and J usage is TRBJ2-3; 10 bases line up with TRBD2. CDR1 is LGHDT and CDR2 is YNNKEL in the germline V gene (reference sequence). This CDR3 contains 18 residues. J gave up 0 bases and V 1 base, and 7 bases lay outside the gene matches. CDR3 nucleotide sequence: TGTGCCAGCAGCCAAGGAAGTAGCGGGGGGTATAGCACAGATACGCAGTATTTT. It specifies CASSQGSSGGYSTDTQYF.

The V gene is TRBV5-1, the J gene TRBJ2-4; 7 bases align to TRBD1. This CDR3 has 16 amino acids. The V segment lost 4 bases and the J segment 8 bases; nucleotides outside the gene matches: 15. The germline V gene has CDR1 SGHRS and CDR2 YFSETQ. The CDR3 region has the DNA TGCGCCAGCAGCCCCCTGGGGCAGTTAGGGACAGACATTCAGTACTTC. Translating gives CASSPLGQLGTDIQYF.

The chain has TRBV15 and TRBJ2-5, with 11 positions matching TRBD2. Germline CDR1 is LNHNV and CDR2 is YYDKDF (reference sequence). This CDR3 is built from 17 residues. With 0 bases clipped from V and 4 bases from J, the junction kept 7 bases outside the gene matches. Here the CDR3 DNA reads TGTGCCACCAGCAGAGAGGTTAGCGGGGGGGCCAGAGAGACCCAGTACTTC. Residues: CATSREVSGGARETQYF. Using reference TRBV15 and TRBJ2-5 for the parts outside the CDR3, the full variable domain is DAMVIQNPRYQVTQFGKPVTLSCSQTLNHNVMYWYQQKSSQAPKLLFHYYDKDFNNEADTPDNFQSRRPNTSFCFLDIRSPGLGDTAMYLCATSREVSGGARETQYFGPGTRLLVL.

This clone appeared once. This CDR3 reads CASSYSTANSPLHF. The CDR3 nucleotides read TGTGCCAGCAGTTACTCAACAGCTAATTCACCCCTCCACTTT. This chain uses TRBV6-6 with TRBJ1-6; D uncertain. Germline CDR1 is MNHNY and CDR2 is SVGAGI (reference sequence). The V end lost 0 bases, the J end lost 6 bases, and 6 bases lay between the germline ends. CDR3 length: 14 residues.

The chain carries TRBV2 and TRBJ2-7; weak D call: TRBD1 (5 bases). CDR1 and CDR2 from the germline V gene are SNHLY and FYNNEI. The CDR3 is 12 residues long. Trimming took 1 base from V and 8 from J, leaving 9 bases between them. The CDR3 sequence: CASSEVDRKQYF. The CDR3 nucleotides read TGTGCCAGCAGTGAAGTAGACAGAAAGCAGTACTTC.

The chain is built from TRBV5-1 and TRBJ2-7; tentatively, D is TRBD2 (5 bases). The CDR3 runs to 13 residues. V was pared by 0 bases and J by 12 bases, with 16 bases between. In germline, CDR1 is SGHRS, CDR2 YFSETQ. The CDR3 DNA follows: TGCGCCAGCAGCTTGGTTGACACGGCGGGCTGGTACTTC. Its translation: CASSLVDTAGWYF.

V usage is TRBV20-1 and J usage is TRBJ2-7, with TRBD1 matching over 10 bases. The CDR3 loop spans 13 amino acids. Germline assignment: CDR1 DFQATT and CDR2 SNEGSKA (reference sequence). With 3 bases clipped from V and 6 bases from J, the junction kept 5 bases outside the gene matches. Written as DNA, the CDR3 is TGCAGTGCTAGTAGGGGACAGGGGTCCGAGCAGTACTTC. The encoded protein is CSASRGQGSEQYF.

V gene TRBV7-9 combines with J gene TRBJ2-3; no definite D call. The CDR3 contains 14 residues. V was trimmed by 4 bases and J by 4 bases, leaving 12 bases between them. Germline values: CDR1 SEHNR, CDR2 FQNEAQ (reference sequence). CDR3 in DNA: TGTGCCAGCAGCTGGGGTTACCTGGCAGATACGCAGTATTTT. Translated: CASSWGYLADTQYF. The full variable domain, in which reference TRBV7-9 and TRBJ2-3 provide the parts outside the CDR3, is DTGVSQNPRHKITKRGQNVTFRCDPISEHNRLYWYRQTLGQGPEFLTYFQNEAQLEKSRLLSDRFSAERPKGSFSTLEIQRTEQGDSAMYLCASSWGYLADTQYFGPGTRLTVL.

V and J are TRBV30 and TRBJ2-5, with D perhaps matching TRBD1 (6 bases). CDR3 length equals 15 residues. Germline CDR1 reads GTSNPN; CDR2 reads SVGIG (reference sequence). V was clipped by 0 bases and J by 3 bases, with 14 bases between them. In nucleotides, the CDR3 is TGTGCCTGGAGTGTATGGGGGCACGGAGAAGAGACCCAGTACTTC. Amino acid sequence: CAWSVWGHGEETQYF.

CDR3 sequence reads: CASSFQLTYEQYF. DNA for the CDR3: TGTGCCAGCAGTTTTCAACTAACCTACGAGCAGTACTTC. The chain recombines TRBV12-3 or TRBV12-4 with TRBJ2-7; the D is unclear. The CDR3 is made up of 13 amino acids. The ends were cut back, 3 bases at V and 2 bases at J, with 8 bases in the middle.

J is TRBJ2-1 and V is TRBV9; 11 bases match TRBD2. CDR3 length: 15 amino acids. The germline V gene has CDR1 SGDLS and CDR2 YYNGEE. J lost 4 bases, V lost 3 bases, and 3 bases had no gene match. CDR3 protein: CASSALAGGYNEQFF. The DNA for the CDR3 is TGTGCCAGCAGCGCTCTAGCGGGGGGTTACAATGAGCAGTTCTTC.

The chain uses TRBV7-9 and TRBJ1-2, with TRBD1 matching 7 bases. CDR1 is SEHNR and CDR2 is FQNEAQ in the germline V gene (reference sequence). The length of the CDR3 is 14 residues. The junction had 5 bases not matched to a gene; V was cut back by 3 bases and J by 4 bases. The CDR3 DNA sequence: TGTGCCAGCAGCTTTGGAGGGGGCAGCTATGGCTACACCTTC. It yields the protein CASSFGGGSYGYTF.

The V and J genes are TRBV30 and TRBJ1-1; 7 bases map to TRBD1. This CDR3 spans 14 amino acids. CDR1 and CDR2 (germline): GTSNPN, SVGIG (reference sequence). Losses at the gene ends were 4 bases for V and 3 bases for J; bases not matched to a gene: 8. CDR3 loop: CAWNLGGRDTEAFF. CDR3 coding DNA: TGTGCCTGGAACCTAGGGGGCCGGGACACTGAAGCTTTCTTT.

This clone appeared a single time. The chain recombines TRBV19 with TRBJ1-1; D gene uncertain. V shed 1 base and J shed 7 bases, with 7 bases lying between them. Germline CDR1 and CDR2: LNHDA and SQIVND (reference sequence). The CDR3 is 12 amino acids. CDR3 coding DNA: TGTGCCAGTAGTATAGTCGGCGGTGAAGCTTTCTTT. It encodes CASSIVGGEAFF.

V usage is TRBV5-4 and J usage is TRBJ2-1, with D possibly being TRBD2 (6 bases). V was pared by 4 bases and J by 3 bases, with 17 bases between. CDR1 and CDR2 (germline): SGHNT, YYREEE (reference sequence). The CDR3 has 16 amino acids. The CDR3 DNA is TGTGCCAGCAGCCCCAAGGGCGGAGGGAGCTACAATGAGCAGTTCTTC. Translating gives CASSPKGGGSYNEQFF.

The chain uses TRBV7-2 and TRBJ2-7; 9 nucleotides line up with TRBD2. CDR3 length: 15 amino acids. The V gene's germline CDR1 is SGHTA and CDR2 FQGNSA. Trimming at V came to 2 bases and at J to 8 bases, leaving 10 bases not matched to a gene. For the CDR3, the DNA is TGTGCCAGCAGCTTACAAGCGGGGGGCACTACGAAGCAGTACTTC. It specifies CASSLQAGGTTKQYF.

The chain carries TRBV5-1 and TRBJ1-1, with D possibly matching TRBD1 (6 bases). The germline V gene encodes CDR1 SGHRS and CDR2 YFSETQ. Trimming shortened V by 6 bases and J by 5 bases, and 14 bases separated the two germline ends. The CDR3 consists of 13 residues. The CDR3 bases are TGCGCCAGCACTCCGGGGGCCACTACTGAAGCTTTCTTT. It codes for CASTPGATTEAFF.

CDR3 region: CASSSPSTAVNYGYTF. CDR3 bases: TGTGCCAGCAGTTCCCCATCGACAGCAGTTAACTATGGCTACACCTTC. The V gene is TRBV6-5, the J gene TRBJ1-2; tentatively, D is TRBD1 (5 bases). CDR3 size: 16 residues. Trimming removed 4 bases from V and 1 base from J, with 16 bases in between. The V gene's germline CDR1 is MNHEY and CDR2 SVGAGI.

This clone was seen only a few times. This rearrangement joins TRBV14 to TRBJ1-1; D call uncertain. Trimming shortened V by 0 bases and J by 6 bases, and 8 bases separated the two germline ends. Germline V gene data show CDR1 as SGHDN and CDR2 as FVKESK. CDR3 length equals 13 residues. The CDR3 DNA sequence: TGTGCCAGCAGCCAAGAGATGAGGGCTGAAGCTTTCTTT. Its protein is CASSQEMRAEAFF.

The rearrangement links TRBV3-1 (or the pseudogene TRBV3-2) to TRBJ2-1; no definite D call. Trimming left V 0 bases short and J 5 bases short, with 11 bases between. Germline CDR1 is LGHDT and CDR2 is YNNKEL (reference sequence). CDR3 length equals 15 residues. The CDR3 sequence is CASSQESRANNEQFF. The DNA of the CDR3 is TGTGCCAGCAGCCAAGAAAGTAGGGCGAACAATGAGCAGTTCTTC.

The chain combines TRBV5-1 with TRBJ1-1; unclear D gene. The CDR3 runs to 13 residues. The V end lost 6 bases, the J end lost 5 bases, and 14 bases lay between the germline ends. Germline V gene sequence: CDR1 SGHRS, CDR2 YFSETQ. CDR3 sequence: CASTFPGGTEAFF. As DNA, the CDR3 is TGCGCCAGCACCTTCCCGGGAGGGACTGAAGCTTTCTTT.

The genes are TRBV7-8 and TRBJ2-5, with 7 bases lining up with TRBD2. V trimming: 0 bases; J trimming: 5 bases; junction bases outside the gene matches: 18. The germline V gene has CDR1 SGHVS and CDR2 FQNEAQ. The CDR3 sequence is 19 residues long. The CDR3 protein is CASSLAVGRDYKEGETQYF. CDR3 in DNA: TGTGCCAGCAGCTTAGCCGTCGGGCGGGACTATAAAGAGGGGGAGACCCAGTACTTC.

This clone was counted a single time. The junction shows a germline mismatch at one end, possibly a read error. The chain combines TRBV7-7 with TRBJ2-5; D remains unclear. The CDR3 contains 13 residues. The germline gives CDR1 SSHAT, CDR2 FNYEAQ (reference sequence). The CDR3 DNA sequence: TGTGCTAGCAGCTTCGAATATGGAAAGACCCAGTACTTC. This encodes CASSFEYGKTQYF. The variable domain in full, with the rest retrieved from reference TRBV7-7 and TRBJ2-5, is GAGVSQSPRYKVTKRGQDVTLRCDPISSHATLYWYQQALGQGPEFLTYFNYEAQPDKSGLPSDRFSAERPEGSISTLTIQRTEQRDSAMYRCASSFEYGKTQYFGPGTRLLVL.

V gene TRBV7-9 combines with J gene TRBJ1-5; D gene ambiguous. CDR3 size: 13 residues. Per the germline V gene, CDR1 is SEHNR and CDR2 is FQNEAQ (reference sequence). The ends were cut back, 4 bases at V and 5 bases at J, with 9 bases in the middle. The CDR3, as DNA: TGTGCCAGCAGCTGGTCAGACTATCAGCCCCAGCATTTT. It codes for CASSWSDYQPQHF.

J is TRBJ1-4 and V is TRBV5-1; D is undetermined. The CDR3 length is 17 residues. Deletions cut 4 bases from V and 3 bases from J, with 19 bases between. Germline CDR1 reads SGHRS; CDR2 reads YFSETQ. The CDR3 protein is CASSPFGQSVPNEKLFF. CDR3 nucleotides: TGCGCCAGCAGCCCGTTCGGGCAGTCTGTCCCTAATGAAAAACTGTTTTTT.

The V gene is TRBV12-5, the J gene TRBJ2-7; 9 nucleotides agree with TRBD1. Trimming took 6 bases from V and 4 from J; bases not matched to a gene: 4. This CDR3 is built from 13 residues. Germline assignment: CDR1 LGHNT and CDR2 FRNRAP. CDR3 DNA sequence: TGTGCTAGTGGCCGGGGACAGGGATACGAGCAGTACTTC. It translates to CASGRGQGYEQYF.